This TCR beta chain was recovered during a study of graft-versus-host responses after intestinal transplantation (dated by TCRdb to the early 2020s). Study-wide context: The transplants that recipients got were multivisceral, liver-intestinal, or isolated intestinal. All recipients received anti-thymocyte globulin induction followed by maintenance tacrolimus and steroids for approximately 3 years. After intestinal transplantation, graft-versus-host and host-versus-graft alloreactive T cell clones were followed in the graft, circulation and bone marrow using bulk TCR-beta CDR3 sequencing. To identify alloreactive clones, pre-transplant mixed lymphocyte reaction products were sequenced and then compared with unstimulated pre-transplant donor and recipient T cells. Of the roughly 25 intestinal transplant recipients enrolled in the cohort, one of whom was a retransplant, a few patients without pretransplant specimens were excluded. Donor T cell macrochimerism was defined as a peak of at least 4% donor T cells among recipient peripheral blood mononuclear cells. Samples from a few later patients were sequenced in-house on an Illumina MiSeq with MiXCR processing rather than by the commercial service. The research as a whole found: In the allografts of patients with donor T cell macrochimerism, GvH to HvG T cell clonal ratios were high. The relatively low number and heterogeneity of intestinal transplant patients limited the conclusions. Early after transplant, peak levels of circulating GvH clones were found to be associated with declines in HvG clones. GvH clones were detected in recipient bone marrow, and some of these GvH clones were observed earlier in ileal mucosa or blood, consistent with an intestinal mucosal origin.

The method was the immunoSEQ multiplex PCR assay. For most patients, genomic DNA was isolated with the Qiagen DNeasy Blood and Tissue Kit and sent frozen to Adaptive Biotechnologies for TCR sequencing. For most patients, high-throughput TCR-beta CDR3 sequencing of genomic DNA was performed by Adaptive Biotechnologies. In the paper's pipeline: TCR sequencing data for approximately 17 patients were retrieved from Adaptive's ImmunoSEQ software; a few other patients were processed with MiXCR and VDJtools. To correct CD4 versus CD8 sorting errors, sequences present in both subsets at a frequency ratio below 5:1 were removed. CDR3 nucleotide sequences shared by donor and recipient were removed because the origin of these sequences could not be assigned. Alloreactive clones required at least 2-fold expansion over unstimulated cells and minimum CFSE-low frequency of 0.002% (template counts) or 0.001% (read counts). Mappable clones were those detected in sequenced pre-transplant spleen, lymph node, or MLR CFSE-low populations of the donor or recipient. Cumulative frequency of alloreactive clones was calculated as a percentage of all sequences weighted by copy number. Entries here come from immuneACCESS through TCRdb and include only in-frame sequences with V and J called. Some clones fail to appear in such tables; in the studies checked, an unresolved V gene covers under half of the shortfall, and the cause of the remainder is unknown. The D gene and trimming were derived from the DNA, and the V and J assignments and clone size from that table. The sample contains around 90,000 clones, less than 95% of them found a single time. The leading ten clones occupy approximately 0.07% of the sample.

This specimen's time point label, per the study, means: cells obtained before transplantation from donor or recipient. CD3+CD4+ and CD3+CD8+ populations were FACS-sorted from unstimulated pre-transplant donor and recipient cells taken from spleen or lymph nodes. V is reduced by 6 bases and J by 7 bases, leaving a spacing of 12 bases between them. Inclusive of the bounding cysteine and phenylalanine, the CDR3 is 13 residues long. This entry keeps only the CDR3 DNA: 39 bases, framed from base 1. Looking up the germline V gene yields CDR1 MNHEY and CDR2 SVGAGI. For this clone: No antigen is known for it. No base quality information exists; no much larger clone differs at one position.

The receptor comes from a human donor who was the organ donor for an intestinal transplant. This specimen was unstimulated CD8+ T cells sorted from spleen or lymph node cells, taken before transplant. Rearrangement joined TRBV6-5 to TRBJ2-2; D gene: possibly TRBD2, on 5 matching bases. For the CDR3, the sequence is CASRQGGIGELFF. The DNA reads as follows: TGTGCCAGCAGACAAGGAGGTATCGGGGAGCTGTTTTTT.